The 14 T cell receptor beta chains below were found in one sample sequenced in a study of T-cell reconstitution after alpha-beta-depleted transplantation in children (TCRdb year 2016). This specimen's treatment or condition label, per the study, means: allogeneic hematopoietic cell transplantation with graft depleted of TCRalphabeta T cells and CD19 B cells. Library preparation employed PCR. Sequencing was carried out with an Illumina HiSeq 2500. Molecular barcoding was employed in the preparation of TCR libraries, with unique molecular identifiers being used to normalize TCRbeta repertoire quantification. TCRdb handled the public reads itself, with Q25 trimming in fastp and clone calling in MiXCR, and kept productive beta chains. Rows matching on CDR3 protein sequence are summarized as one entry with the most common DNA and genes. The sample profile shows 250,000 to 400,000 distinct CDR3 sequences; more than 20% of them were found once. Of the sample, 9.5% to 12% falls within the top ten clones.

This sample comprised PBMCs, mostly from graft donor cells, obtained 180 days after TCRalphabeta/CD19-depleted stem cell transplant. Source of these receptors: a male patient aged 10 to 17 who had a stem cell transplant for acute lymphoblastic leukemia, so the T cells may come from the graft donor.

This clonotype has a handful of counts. CDR3 sequence reads: CSAPDRRGGVSTDTQYF. The CDR3, as DNA: TGCAGCGCTCCTGACCGTCGGGGCGGGGTTAGCACAGATACGCAGTATTTT. The chain combines TRBV29-1 with TRBJ2-3; a possible D gene is TRBD2 (6 bases). V lost 7 bases and J lost 0, with 23 bases in between. The germline gives CDR1 SQVTM, CDR2 ANQGSEA. The CDR3 runs to 17 residues.

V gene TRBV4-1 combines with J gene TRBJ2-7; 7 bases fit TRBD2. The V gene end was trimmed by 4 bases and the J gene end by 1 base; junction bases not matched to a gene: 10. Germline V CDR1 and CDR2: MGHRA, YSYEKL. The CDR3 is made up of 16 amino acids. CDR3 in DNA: TGCGCCAGCAGCCTACGAGGTGCGGGAGCGTCCTACGAGCAGTACTTC. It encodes CASSLRGAGASYEQYF.

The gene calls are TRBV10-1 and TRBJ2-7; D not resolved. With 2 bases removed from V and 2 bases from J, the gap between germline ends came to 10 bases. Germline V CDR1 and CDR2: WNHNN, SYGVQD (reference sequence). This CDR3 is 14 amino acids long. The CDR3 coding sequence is TGCGCCAGCAGTGAGAGTATGGCACCCTACGAGCAGTACTTC. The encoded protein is CASSESMAPYEQYF.

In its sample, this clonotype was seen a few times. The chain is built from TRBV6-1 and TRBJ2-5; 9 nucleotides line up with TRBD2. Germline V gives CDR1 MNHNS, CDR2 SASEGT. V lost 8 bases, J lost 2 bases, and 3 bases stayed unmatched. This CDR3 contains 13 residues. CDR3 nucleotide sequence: TGTGCCAGCGCGGGGGGGGTACAAGAGACCCAGTACTTC. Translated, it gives CASAGGVQETQYF.

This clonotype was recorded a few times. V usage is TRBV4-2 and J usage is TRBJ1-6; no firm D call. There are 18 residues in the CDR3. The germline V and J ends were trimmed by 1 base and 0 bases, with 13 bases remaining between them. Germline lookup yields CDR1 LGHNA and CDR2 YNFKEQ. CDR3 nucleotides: TGTGCCAGCAGCCAAGGAACGGCTACGAGCTCCTATAATTCACCCCTCCACTTT. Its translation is CASSQGTATSSYNSPLHF.

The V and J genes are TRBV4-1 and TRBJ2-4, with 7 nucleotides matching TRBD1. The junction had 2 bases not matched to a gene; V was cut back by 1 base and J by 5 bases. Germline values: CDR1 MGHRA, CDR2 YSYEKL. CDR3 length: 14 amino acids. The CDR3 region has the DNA TGCGCCAGCAGCCAAGGACAGGGAGAAAACATTCAGTACTTC. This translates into CASSQGQGENIQYF.

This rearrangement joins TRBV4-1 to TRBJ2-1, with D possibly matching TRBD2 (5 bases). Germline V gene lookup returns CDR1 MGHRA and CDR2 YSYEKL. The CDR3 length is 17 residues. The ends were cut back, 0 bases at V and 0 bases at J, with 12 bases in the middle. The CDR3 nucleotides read TGCGCCAGCAGCCAAGATAGTACGAGGGTCTCCTACAATGAGCAGTTCTTC. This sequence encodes CASSQDSTRVSYNEQFF.

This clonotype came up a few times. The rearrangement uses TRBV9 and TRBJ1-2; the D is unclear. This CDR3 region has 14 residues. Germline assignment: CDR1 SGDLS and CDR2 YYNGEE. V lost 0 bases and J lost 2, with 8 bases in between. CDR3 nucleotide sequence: TGTGCCAGCAGCGTAGTACCGGGAAACTATGGCTACACCTTC. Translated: CASSVVPGNYGYTF. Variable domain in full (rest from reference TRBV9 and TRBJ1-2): DSGVTQTPKHLITATGQRVTLRCSPRSGDLSVYWYQQSLDQGLQFLIQYYNGEERAKGNILERFSAQQFPDLHSELNLSSLELGDSALYFCASSVVPGNYGYTFGSGTRLTVV.

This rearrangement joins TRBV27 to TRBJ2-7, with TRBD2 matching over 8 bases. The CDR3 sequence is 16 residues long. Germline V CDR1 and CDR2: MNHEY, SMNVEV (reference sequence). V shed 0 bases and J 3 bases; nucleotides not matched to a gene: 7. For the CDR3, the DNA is TGTGCCAGCAGTTTATCAGCGATCAGCGGGAGCTACGAGCAGTACTTC. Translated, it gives CASSLSAISGSYEQYF.

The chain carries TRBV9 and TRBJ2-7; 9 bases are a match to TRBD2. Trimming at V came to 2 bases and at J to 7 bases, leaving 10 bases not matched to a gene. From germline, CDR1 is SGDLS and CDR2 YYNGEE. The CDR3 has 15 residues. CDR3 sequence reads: CASSVAGGPLGEQYF. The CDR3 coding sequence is TGTGCCAGCAGCGTGGCGGGAGGGCCCCTCGGTGAGCAGTACTTC.

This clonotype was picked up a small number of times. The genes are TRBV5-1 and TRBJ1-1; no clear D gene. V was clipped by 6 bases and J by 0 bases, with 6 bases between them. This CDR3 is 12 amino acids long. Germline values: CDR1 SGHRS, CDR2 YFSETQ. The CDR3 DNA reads TGCGCCAGCAAGGGCATGAACACTGAAGCTTTCTTT. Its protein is CASKGMNTEAFF.

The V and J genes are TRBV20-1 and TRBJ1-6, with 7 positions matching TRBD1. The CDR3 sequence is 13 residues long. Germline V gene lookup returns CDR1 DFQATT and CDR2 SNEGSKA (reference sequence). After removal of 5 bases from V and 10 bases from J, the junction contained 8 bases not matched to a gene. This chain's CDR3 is CSACAQGGSPLHF. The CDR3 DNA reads TGCAGTGCTTGTGCCCAGGGGGGATCACCCCTCCACTTT.

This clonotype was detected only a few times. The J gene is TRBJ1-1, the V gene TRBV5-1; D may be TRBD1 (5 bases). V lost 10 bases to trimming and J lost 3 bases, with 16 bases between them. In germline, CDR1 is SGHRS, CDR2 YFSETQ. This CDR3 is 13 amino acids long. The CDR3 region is CASWGGMDTEAFF. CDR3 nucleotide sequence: TGCGCCTCCTGGGGGGGAATGGACACTGAAGCTTTCTTT.

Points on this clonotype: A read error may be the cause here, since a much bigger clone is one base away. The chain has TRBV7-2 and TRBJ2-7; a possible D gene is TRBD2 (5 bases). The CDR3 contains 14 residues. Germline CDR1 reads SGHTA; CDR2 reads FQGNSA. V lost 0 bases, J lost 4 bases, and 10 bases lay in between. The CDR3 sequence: CASSLAGAKYEQYF. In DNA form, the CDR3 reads TGTGCCAGCAGCTTAGCGGGAGCTAAATACGAGCAGTACTTC.